Listed below are T cell receptor beta chains from one sample, sequenced in a study of shared T cell receptors in the human thymus. Clones were read by immunoSEQ multiplex PCR, and TCRdb kept only the in-frame ones, dropping some. The sample yields roughly 500,000 clones, 70% to 80% seen once. These same records also appear under a second study, on human thymus T cells.

The sequenced sample was thymocytes. The receptor set was obtained from a boy under three years old with a congenital heart defect. The CDR3 runs from the conserved cysteine through the conserved F or W. Each record gives: CDR3 length, clone size, J gene, D gene, V gene, CDR3 protein, CDR3 DNA. The D gene is left open where the match is weak. Rows give clone size only sometimes, using once, few, many, or a class for an expanded clone.

18 - TRBJ2-5 TRBD2 TRBV7-2 CASSPRTSGRSGEETQYF TGTGCCAGCAGCCCGAGGACTAGCGGGAGGTCGGGGGAAGAGACCCAGTACTTC
16 - TRBJ2-3 TRBD2 TRBV9 CASSEKGLAGTDTQYF TGTGCCAGCAGCGAAAAGGGACTAGCGGGAACGGATACGCAGTATTTT
10 - TRBJ1-2 - TRBV30 CAWNSSGYTF TGTGCCTGGAACAGTAGTGGCTACACCTTC
14 - TRBJ1-2 - TRBV4-2 CASSQVSQGYGYTF TGTGCCAGCAGCCAAGTGTCACAGGGATATGGCTACACCTTC
15 once TRBJ2-7 - TRBV15 CATSRDEASSYEQYF TGTGCCACCAGCAGAGATGAGGCCAGCTCCTACGAGCAGTACTTC
16 - TRBJ2-7 TRBD2 TRBV18 CASSPRKLAGPYEQYF TGTGCCAGCTCACCACGGAAGCTAGCGGGACCCTACGAGCAGTACTTC
13 once TRBJ1-2 - TRBV4-3 CASSHLNRDGYTF TGCGCCAGCAGCCACCTGAACAGGGATGGCTACACCTTC
13 - TRBJ2-7 - TRBV4-3 CASSLGATYEQYF TGCGCCAGCAGCCTTGGGGCAACCTACGAGCAGTACTTC
13 - TRBJ2-7 - TRBV27 CASSLSSPYEQYF TGTGCCAGCAGTTTATCGTCTCCCTACGAGCAGTACTTC
15 - TRBJ2-3 TRBD1 TRBV6-5 CASSYDRGYTDTQYF TGTGCCAGCAGTTACGACAGGGGCTACACAGATACGCAGTATTTT
14 - TRBJ1-2 TRBD1 TRBV10-3 CAISPGQGDYGYTF TGTGCCATCAGTCCTGGACAGGGGGACTATGGCTACACCTTC
14 - TRBJ1-1 - TRBV27 CASSLYPVNTEAFF TGTGCCAGCAGTTTATATCCAGTGAACACTGAAGCTTTCTTT
14 - TRBJ2-7 - TRBV11-2 CASSLWERFYEQYF TGTGCCAGCAGCTTATGGGAGCGGTTCTACGAGCAGTACTTC
15 few TRBJ1-4 - TRBV5-8 CASSLQGTTNEKLFF TGTGCCAGCAGCCTTCAGGGGACAACTAATGAAAAACTGTTTTTT
17 - TRBJ2-5 TRBD1 TRBV7-8 CASSLVGDRGRSETQYF TGTGCCAGCAGCTTAGTTGGTGACAGGGGGAGATCAGAGACCCAGTACTTC
17 - TRBJ2-7 TRBD2 TRBV27 CASSPNVSGQSSYEQYF TGTGCCAGCAGTCCAAACGTTAGCGGGCAGAGCTCCTACGAGCAGTACTTC
14 - TRBJ1-1 - TRBV29-1 CSVGRGAVGFEAFF TGCAGCGTTGGTCGTGGGGCTGTGGGATTCGAAGCTTTCTTT
16 - TRBJ2-1 - TRBV21-1 CASSKGLPSSYNEQFF TGTGCCAGCAGCAAAGGACTACCGAGCTCCTACAATGAGCAGTTCTTC
16 - TRBJ1-2 - TRBV23-1 CASSQSFTERIYGYTF TGCGCCAGCAGTCAATCGTTTACGGAGCGGATCTATGGCTACACCTTC